These 2 T cell receptor beta chains share one sample of origin, sequenced in a study of control samples from healthy donors and cancer patients. TCRdb keeps only in-frame clones here, not all; method: immunoSEQ multiplex PCR. The data show approximately 69,000 clones, around nine tenths seen once. Sequencing input: PBMCs. These receptors were collected from a man aged 55 to 70 with colorectal cancer.

The rearrangement uses TRBV3-1 (or the pseudogene TRBV3-2) and TRBJ2-5, with 7 positions matching TRBD1. CDR3 length: 16 residues. Losses at the gene ends were 3 bases for V and 4 bases for J; bases not matched to a gene: 11. Germline CDR1 LGHDT, CDR2 YNNKEL (reference sequence). The CDR3 sequence is CASSHSTGRRGETQYF. As DNA, the CDR3 is TGTGCCAGCAGCCATTCGACAGGGCGAAGGGGAGAGACCCAGTACTTC.

V and J are TRBV10-2 and TRBJ2-1; 8 nucleotides line up with TRBD2. The CDR3 has 16 amino acids. Looked up from germline, CDR1 is WSHSY and CDR2 is SAAADI. The ends lost 5 bases at V and 6 bases at J; junction bases unmatched: 12. This CDR3 is CASSPGGLDVFNEQFF. The CDR3 bases are TGCGCCAGCAGTCCTGGGGGACTAGACGTTTTCAATGAGCAGTTCTTC.